These 2 T cell receptor beta chains originate from one sample sequenced in a study of control samples from healthy donors and cancer patients (TCRdb year 2020). Libraries were made using the immunoSEQ multiplex PCR assay. In TCRdb, the immuneACCESS table is reduced to in-frame sequences with V and J assigned. These tables do not hold every clone; where another copy was compared, an unresolved V gene accounts for under half, and the others remain unexplained. In all, the sample holds some 120,000 clones, and about 95% of those were seen once. Of the sample, 3.6% is held by the ten largest clones. Specimen: blood. These receptor sequences come from a man aged 25 to 40 in good health.

The chain has TRBV28 and TRBJ1-1; a weak D match, TRBD1 (5 bases). Germline-derived CDR1 and CDR2 are MDHEN and SYDVKM. Trimming stripped 6 bases from V and 0 bases from J, with 14 bases between. This CDR3 contains 15 residues. The CDR3 DNA sequence: TGTGCCAGCAGGCCCTTGGGGGGGATGAACACTGAAGCTTTCTTT. Amino acids: CASRPLGGMNTEAFF.

This clone occurred once. This chain links TRBV27 with TRBJ1-4; D gene uncertain. Per germline, CDR1 MNHEY and CDR2 SMNVEV (reference sequence). The CDR3 spans 15 residues. V shed 1 base and J shed 7 bases, with 13 bases lying between them. The CDR3 DNA is TGTGCCAGCAGTTTATATGTGGGCCTCGGTGAAAAACTGTTTTTT. Its protein product is CASSLYVGLGEKLFF.